What follows are 13 T cell receptor beta chains derived from one specimen sequenced in a study of OX40 agonist ivuxolimab in advanced cancers. Measured with immunoSEQ multiplex PCR; TCRdb has only the in-frame clones, and not every one. The sample consists of roughly 66,000 clones, around 83% of them appearing once. Specimen: CD4+ or CD8+ T cells sorted from blood, collected in a trial of the OX40 agonist ivuxolimab. The receptors originated from an adult with an advanced solid tumor such as melanoma, head and neck, liver or kidney cancer.

This chain links TRBV18 with TRBJ2-1; 7 nucleotides match TRBD1. From germline, CDR1 is KGHSH and CDR2 LQKENI. The length of the CDR3 is 17 residues. After removal of 2 bases from V and 1 base from J, the junction contained 8 bases not matched to a gene. The CDR3 reads CASSPLRQGGSYNEQFF. In nucleotides, the CDR3 is TGTGCCAGCTCACCATTAAGACAGGGCGGATCCTACAATGAGCAGTTCTTC.

This clone was seen a few times. The chain combines TRBV19 with TRBJ2-7; 7 bases are shared with TRBD1. Germline CDR1 LNHDA, CDR2 SQIVND (reference sequence). This CDR3 is built from 13 residues. V shed 2 bases, J shed 5 bases, and the junction held 3 bases outside the gene matches. CDR3 sequence reads: CASSILQGNEQYF. The CDR3 DNA reads TGTGCCAGTAGTATATTACAGGGGAACGAGCAGTACTTC.

J is TRBJ2-3 and V is TRBV5-4, with TRBD2 identical over 9 bases. The CDR3 consists of 16 residues. From germline, CDR1 is SGHNT and CDR2 YYREEE (reference sequence). V was pared by 0 bases and J by 7 bases, with 9 bases of the junction left unmatched. The CDR3: CASSLDGGRGANTQYF. In DNA, the CDR3 is TGTGCCAGCAGCTTGGATGGCGGGAGGGGGGCGAATACGCAGTATTTT. Full variable domain (outside the CDR3, taken from reference TRBV5-4 and TRBJ2-3): ETGVTQSPTHLIKTRGQQVTLRCSSQSGHNTVSWYQQALGQGPQFIFQYYREEENGRGNFPPRFSGLQFPNYSSELNVNALELDDSALYLCASSLDGGRGANTQYFGPGTRLTVL.

This chain links TRBV27 with TRBJ1-1, with D possibly TRBD1 on 6 matching bases. The CDR3 extends over 14 amino acids. V lost 7 bases and J 2 bases, leaving 14 bases between the germline ends. Germline-derived CDR1 and CDR2 are MNHEY and SMNVEV (reference sequence). The CDR3 here is CASNSRDTNTEAFF. The CDR3 DNA reads as TGTGCCAGCAACTCACGGGACACCAACACTGAAGCTTTCTTT.

This clone was seen just once. The chain carries TRBV7-3 and TRBJ2-1; unclear D gene. Trimming stripped 1 base from V and 5 bases from J, with 12 bases between. Germline V gene data show CDR1 as SGHTA and CDR2 as FQGTGA. The CDR3 has 15 residues. This CDR3 reads CASSLSPRRDNEQFF. The CDR3 DNA reads as TGTGCCAGCAGCTTAAGCCCTAGAAGGGACAATGAGCAGTTCTTC.

This rearrangement joins TRBV28 to TRBJ1-2; D call uncertain. The CDR3 spans 13 residues. Trimming took 5 bases from V and 7 from J, leaving 14 bases between them. Germline V CDR1 and CDR2: MDHEN, SYDVKM. In DNA, the CDR3 is TGTGCCAGCAGTCCCATGTTCGGAGTTGGCTACACCTTC. Amino acids: CASSPMFGVGYTF.

This sequence joins TRBV7-8 and TRBJ2-5; weak D call: TRBD2 (5 bases). Germline lookup yields CDR1 SGHVS and CDR2 FQNEAQ. The CDR3 totals 16 residues. With 5 bases removed from V and 1 base from J, the gap between germline ends came to 17 bases. CDR3 loop: CASSPPGRVGQETQYF. The CDR3 DNA follows: TGTGCCAGCAGCCCCCCCGGGCGGGTAGGCCAAGAGACCCAGTACTTC. Together with reference TRBV7-8 and TRBJ2-5, the CDR3 gives the full variable domain: GAGVSQSPRYKVAKRGQDVALRCDPISGHVSLFWYQQALGQGPEFLTYFQNEAQLDKSGLPSDRFFAERPEGSVSTLKIQRTQQEDSAVYLCASSPPGRVGQETQYFGPGTRLLVL.

This rearrangement joins TRBV7-3 to TRBJ2-4, with 7 bases that match TRBD1. The germline CDR1 and CDR2 sequences are SGHTA and FQGTGA. CDR3 length: 14 amino acids. With 3 bases clipped from V and 5 bases from J, the junction kept 4 bases outside the gene matches. The CDR3 is CASSFTGAQNIQYF. The CDR3 DNA sequence: TGTGCCAGCAGCTTTACAGGGGCCCAAAACATTCAGTACTTC.

This chain links TRBV6-5 with TRBJ2-5; 8 bases align to TRBD1. Germline V CDR1 and CDR2: MNHEY, SVGAGI. The J segment lost 5 bases and the V segment lost 2 bases, leaving 10 bases of the junction unmatched. This CDR3 is 16 amino acids long. This CDR3 is CASSYGAGGIGETQYF. The DNA of the CDR3 is TGTGCCAGCAGTTACGGGGCAGGGGGCATCGGGGAGACCCAGTACTTC.

This clone is a singleton in its sample. V is TRBV6-6 and J is TRBJ2-7, with a weak D call TRBD2 (6 bases). CDR1 is MNHNY and CDR2 is SVGAGI in the germline V gene (reference sequence). The ends were cut back, 5 bases at V and 1 base at J, with 15 bases in the middle. The CDR3 is 15 amino acids. The CDR3 spells CASSDPGDGSYEQYF. In DNA form, the CDR3 reads TGTGCCAGCAGTGATCCGGGAGATGGGTCCTACGAGCAGTACTTC.

This chain connects TRBV29-1 to TRBJ2-1; no definite D call. CDR3 length equals 13 residues. Trimming removed 6 bases at V and 6 bases at J, with 15 bases between. CDR1 is SQVTM and CDR2 is ANQGSEA in the germline V gene. Written as DNA, the CDR3 is TGCAGCGTCTCCCCGGTTTTAGCCAATGAGCAGTTCTTC. This sequence encodes CSVSPVLANEQFF.

The rearrangement links TRBV7-2 to TRBJ2-7; D might be TRBD2 (5 bases). Germline-derived CDR1 and CDR2 are SGHTA and FQGNSA. Trimming removed 2 bases from V and 4 bases from J, with 18 bases in between. The CDR3 runs to 16 residues. The CDR3 spells CASSLSGGWAGYEQYF. As DNA, the CDR3 is TGTGCCAGCAGCTTATCTGGCGGGTGGGCCGGATACGAGCAGTACTTC.

The rearrangement joins TRBV11-3 to TRBJ2-3, with D hard to call. This CDR3 has 13 residues. Trimming took off 1 base at V and 6 bases at J, with 8 bases between the two ends. Germline CDR1 reads SGHNT; CDR2 reads YENEEA. CDR3 coding DNA: TGTGCCAGCAGCTTAGTCGGGTTGGATACGCAGTATTTT. Its translation: CASSLVGLDTQYF.